These T cell receptor beta chains were read from a single sample in a study of cytomegalovirus exposure and HLA in healthy donors. The method was immunoSEQ multiplex PCR; TCRdb's version includes in-frame clones alone and lacks a portion of them. The repertoire has under 150,000 clones, 85% to 90% of them found once; the top ten carry roughly 10%. Sample: PBMCs. The receptors stem from a man between 18 and 29 years old in good health and CMV-seropositive. Both conserved end residues are part of each CDR3. A D gene is named only where the DNA matches it firmly. A row's size may be missing; if present it is once, few, many or a size class.

TRBD1	TRBJ2-2	TRBV6-5	NA	15	CASRKGQVNTGELFF	TGTGCCAGCAGGAAGGGACAGGTGAACACCGGGGAGCTGTTTTTT
TRBD2	TRBJ2-1	TRBV5-1	NA	15	CASQGPRLADNEQFF	TGCGCCAGCCAGGGGCCGAGACTAGCGGACAATGAGCAGTTCTTC
NA	TRBJ1-6	TRBV27	once	15	CATRVSSTYNSPLHF	TGTGCCACCCGGGTGTCCAGCACCTATAATTCACCCCTCCACTTT
TRBD2	TRBJ2-7	TRBV13	NA	15	CASSRFLRETYEQYF	TGTGCCAGCAGCCGGTTCTTGCGGGAGACTTACGAGCAGTACTTC
NA	TRBJ1-5	TRBV7-6	few	15	CASSPAAYSNQPQHF	TGTGCCAGCAGCCCGGCGGCTTATAGCAATCAGCCCCAGCATTTT
NA	TRBJ2-7	TRBV5-4	NA	13	CASSSQTEYEQYF	TGTGCCAGCAGCTCGCAGACAGAATACGAGCAGTACTTC
NA	TRBJ1-2	TRBV6-5	NA	14	CASSYGQGNYGYTF	TGTGCCAGCAGTTACGGGCAGGGCAACTATGGCTACACCTTC
TRBD2	TRBJ2-5	TRBV7-7	NA	16	CASSLGLAVGDETQYF	TGTGCCAGCAGCCTCGGACTAGCGGTGGGAGATGAGACCCAGTACTTC
TRBD1	TRBJ2-7	TRBV5-3	NA	13	CARRQGGRYEQYF	TGTGCCAGAAGACAGGGGGGCAGGTACGAGCAGTACTTC
TRBD1	TRBJ2-1	TRBV5-1	NA	14	CASSPDRGSREQFF	TGCGCCAGCAGCCCAGACAGGGGTTCAAGGGAGCAGTTCTTC
NA	TRBJ1-2	TRBV5-1	NA	14	CASSQDSVVYGYTF	TGCGCCAGCAGCCAGGACAGCGTCGTCTATGGCTACACCTTC
NA	TRBJ2-7	TRBV6-1	NA	15	CASRHTRRGPYEQYF	TGTGCCAGCAGGCACACCCGGAGGGGCCCTTACGAGCAGTACTTC
TRBD1	TRBJ1-6	TRBV6-1	few	17	CASSVPRDRVGNSPLHF	TGTGCCAGCAGTGTTCCCCGTGACAGGGTGGGTAATTCACCCCTCCACTTT
TRBD1	TRBJ2-7	TRBV7-3	NA	13	CASSSGTGGEQYF	TGTGCCAGCAGCTCAGGGACAGGGGGAGAGCAGTACTTC
TRBD1	TRBJ2-7	TRBV29-1	few	14	CSVEGTGTYYEQYF	TGCAGCGTTGAAGGGACAGGGACATACTACGAGCAGTACTTC
NA	TRBJ1-5	TRBV18	NA	13	CASSPYTDQPQHF	TGTGCCAGCTCACCTTACACAGATCAGCCCCAGCATTTT
NA	TRBJ2-2	TRBV7-7	once	14	CASSLGRYTGELFF	TGTGCCAGCAGCTTAGGTCGTTACACCGGGGAGCTGTTTTTT
NA	TRBJ2-7	TRBV7-2	NA	13	CASSLGNGVEQYF	TGTGCCAGCAGCTTAGGAAACGGGGTCGAGCAGTACTTC
NA	TRBJ1-3	TRBV9	NA	13	CASSVANGNTIYF	TGTGCCAGCAGCGTAGCAAATGGAAACACCATATATTTT
NA	TRBJ2-1	TRBV29-1	once	15	CSVPATSSSYNEQFF	TGCAGCGTTCCTGCAACCTCGAGCTCCTACAATGAGCAGTTCTTC
NA	TRBJ1-4	TRBV28	NA	15	CASSVAWLTNEKLFF	TGTGCCAGCAGTGTGGCTTGGTTGACTAATGAAAAACTGTTTTTT
NA	TRBJ2-5	TRBV27	once	15	CASSPQAQGWETQYF	TGTGCCAGCAGTCCACAGGCACAGGGCTGGGAGACCCAGTACTTC
NA	TRBJ2-1	TRBV7-3	NA	17	CASSLLPGAANYNEQFF	TGTGCCAGCAGCTTACTCCCTGGGGCGGCCAACTACAATGAGCAGTTCTTC
TRBD1	TRBJ1-2	TRBV18	NA	14	CASSPSGTGDGYTF	TGTGCCAGCTCACCCTCCGGGACAGGGGATGGCTACACCTTC
NA	TRBJ2-2	TRBV11-2	NA	16	CASSPPGQQLTGELFF	TGTGCCAGCAGCCCGCCGGGACAACAGCTCACCGGGGAGCTGTTTTTT
NA	TRBJ1-6	TRBV2	once	17	CASTQRRGRRSSSPLHF	TGTGCCAGCACCCAAAGAAGGGGAAGAAGGTCGAGTTCACCCCTCCACTTT
TRBD2	TRBJ2-3	TRBV7-6	NA	16	CASSLPGLAGEDTQYF	TGTGCCAGCAGCTTACCGGGACTAGCGGGAGAAGATACGCAGTATTTT
TRBD2	TRBJ2-7	TRBV27	NA	13	CASSPTGGIEQYF	TGTGCCAGCAGTCCCACGGGAGGGATCGAGCAGTACTTC
TRBD2	TRBJ2-5	TRBV29-1	NA	19	CSVGGSIRGLAGSRKTQYF	TGCAGCGTTGGAGGATCTATAAGGGGACTAGCGGGAAGTCGGAAGACCCAGTACTTC
NA	TRBJ1-2	TRBV6-1	NA	13	CASARDILYGYTF	TGTGCCAGTGCTCGGGACATCCTCTATGGCTACACCTTC
NA	TRBJ2-1	TRBV30	NA	12	CAWSATGREQFF	TGTGCCTGGAGTGCTACGGGGAGGGAGCAGTTCTTC
NA	TRBJ1-5	TRBV6-1	NA	16	CASSENARWSSQPQHF	TGTGCCAGCAGTGAAAATGCCCGGTGGAGTAGTCAGCCCCAGCATTTT
TRBD2	TRBJ2-7	TRBV11-2	NA	15	CASSFRTSGGYEQYF	TGTGCCAGCAGCTTCCGGACTAGCGGGGGCTACGAGCAGTACTTC
NA	TRBJ1-2	TRBV30	NA	12	CAWDGDNYGYTF	TGTGCCTGGGACGGAGACAACTATGGCTACACCTTC
TRBD1	TRBJ2-3	TRBV12-5	NA	14	CASSRQGHTDTQYF	TGTGCTAGTAGCCGACAGGGGCACACAGATACGCAGTATTTT
NA	TRBJ1-2	TRBV28	NA	15	CASSSPSGESYGYTF	TGTGCCAGCAGTTCCCCTTCGGGGGAATCCTATGGCTACACCTTC
TRBD1	TRBJ2-3	TRBV7-2	NA	15	CASSLRGQATDTQYF	TGTGCCAGCAGCTTACGGGGACAGGCCACAGATACGCAGTATTTT
TRBD2	TRBJ2-5	TRBV7-3	once	13	CASSPGLGETQYF	TGTGCCAGCAGCCCGGGACTAGGGGAGACCCAGTACTTC
NA	TRBJ2-7	TRBV27	NA	13	CASAPGSSYEQYF	TGTGCCAGCGCTCCGGGGAGCTCCTACGAGCAGTACTTC
TRBD2	TRBJ2-3	TRBV7-9	NA	15	CASPQASGSTDTQYF	TGTGCCAGTCCCCAAGCTAGCGGGAGCACAGATACGCAGTATTTT
NA	TRBJ2-7	TRBV5-1	few	15	CASSLAAGVLFEQYF	TGCGCCAGCAGCTTGGCCGCAGGGGTGCTGTTCGAGCAGTACTTC
TRBD1	TRBJ1-1	TRBV7-8	NA	16	CASSLGPGQPNTEAFF	TGTGCCAGCAGCTTAGGCCCGGGACAGCCGAATACTGAAGCTTTCTTT
NA	TRBJ2-3	TRBV15	NA	12	CATSRPRDTQYF	TGTGCCACCAGCAGACCCCGTGATACGCAGTATTTT
TRBD2	TRBJ2-1	TRBV15	NA	16	CATSRDSGGYTDEQFF	TGTGCCACCAGCAGAGATTCGGGGGGGTATACAGATGAGCAGTTCTTC
TRBD2	TRBJ2-2	TRBV11-3	NA	16	CASSRDVGRPTGELFF	TGTGCCAGCAGCAGAGACGTCGGGAGGCCCACCGGGGAGCTGTTTTTT